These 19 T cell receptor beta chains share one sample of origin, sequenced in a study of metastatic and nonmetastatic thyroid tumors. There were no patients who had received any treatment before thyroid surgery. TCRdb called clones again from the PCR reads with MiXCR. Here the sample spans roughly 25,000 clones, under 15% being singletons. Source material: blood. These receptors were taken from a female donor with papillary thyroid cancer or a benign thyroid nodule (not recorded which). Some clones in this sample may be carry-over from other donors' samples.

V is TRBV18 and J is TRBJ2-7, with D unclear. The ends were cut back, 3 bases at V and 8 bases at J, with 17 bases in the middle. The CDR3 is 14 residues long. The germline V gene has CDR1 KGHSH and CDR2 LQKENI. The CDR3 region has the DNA TGTGCCAGCTCACCGAGACGGGCTGGGTACCAGCAGTACTTC. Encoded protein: CASSPRRAGYQQYF.

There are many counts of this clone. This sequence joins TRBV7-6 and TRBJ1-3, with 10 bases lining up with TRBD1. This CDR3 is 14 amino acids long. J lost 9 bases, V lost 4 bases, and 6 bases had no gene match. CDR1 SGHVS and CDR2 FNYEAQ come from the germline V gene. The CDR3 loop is CASSSDRGGTTIYF. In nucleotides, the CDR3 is TGTGCCAGCAGCTCGGACAGGGGGGGGACCACCATATATTTT.

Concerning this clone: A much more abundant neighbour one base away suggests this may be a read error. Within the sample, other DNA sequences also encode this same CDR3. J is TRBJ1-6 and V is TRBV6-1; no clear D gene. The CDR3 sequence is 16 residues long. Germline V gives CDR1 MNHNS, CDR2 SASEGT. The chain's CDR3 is CASRSLVEQYNSPPHF. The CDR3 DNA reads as TGTGCCAGCAGGAGCCTTGTTGAGCAATATAATTCACCCCCCCACTTT.

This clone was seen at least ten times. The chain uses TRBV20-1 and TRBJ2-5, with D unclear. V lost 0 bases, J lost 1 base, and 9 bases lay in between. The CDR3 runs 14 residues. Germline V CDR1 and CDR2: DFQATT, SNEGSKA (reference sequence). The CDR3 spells CSARDRSFQETQYF. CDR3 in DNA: TGCAGTGCTAGAGATCGTAGTTTCCAAGAGACCCAGTACTTC.

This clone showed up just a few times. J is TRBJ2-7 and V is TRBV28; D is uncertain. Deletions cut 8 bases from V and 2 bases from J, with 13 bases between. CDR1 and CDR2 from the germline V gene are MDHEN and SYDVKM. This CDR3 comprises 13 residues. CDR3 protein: CASCPAVAYEQYF. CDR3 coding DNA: TGTGCCAGCTGCCCTGCGGTTGCCTACGAGCAGTACTTC.

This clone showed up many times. The DNA of the CDR3 is TGTGCCATCAAGGGGGGGCACAACTCTGGGGCCAACGTCCTGACTTTC. Encoded protein: CAIKGGHNSGANVLTF. The genes are TRBV10-3 and TRBJ2-6, with D possibly TRBD2 on 7 matching bases. Germline values: CDR1 ENHRY, CDR2 SYGVKD. With 7 bases removed from V and 0 bases from J, the gap between germline ends came to 13 bases. CDR3 size: 16 residues.

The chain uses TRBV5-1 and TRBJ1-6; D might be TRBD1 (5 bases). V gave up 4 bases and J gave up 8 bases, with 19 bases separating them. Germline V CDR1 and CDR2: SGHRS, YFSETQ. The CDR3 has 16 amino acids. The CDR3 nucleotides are TGCGCCAGCAGCCGGGGACCGTCTGATGTTGATTCACCCCTCCACTTT. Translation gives CASSRGPSDVDSPLHF.

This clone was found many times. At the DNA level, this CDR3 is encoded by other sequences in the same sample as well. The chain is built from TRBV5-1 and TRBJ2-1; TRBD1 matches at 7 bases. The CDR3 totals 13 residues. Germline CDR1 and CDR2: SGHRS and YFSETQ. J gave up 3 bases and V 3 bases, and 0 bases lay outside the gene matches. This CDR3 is CASSWDSYNEQFF. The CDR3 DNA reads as TGCGCCAGCAGCTGGGACAGCTACAATGAGCAGTTCTTC.

CDR3 in amino acids: CSARDFVGRGPQHF. CDR3 sequence (DNA): TGCAGTGCTAGAGATTTCGTGGGTAGGGGGCCCCAGCATTTT. This rearrangement joins TRBV20-1 to TRBJ1-5; a weak D match, TRBD1 (5 bases). Germline V gives CDR1 DFQATT, CDR2 SNEGSKA (reference sequence). The CDR3 covers 14 residues. Trimming pared 0 bases from V and 9 bases from J, leaving 15 bases between.

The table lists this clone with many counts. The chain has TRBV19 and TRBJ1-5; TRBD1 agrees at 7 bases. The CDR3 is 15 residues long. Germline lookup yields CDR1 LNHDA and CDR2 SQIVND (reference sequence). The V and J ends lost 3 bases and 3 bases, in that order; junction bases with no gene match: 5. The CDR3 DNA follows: TGTGCCAGTAGTATGAAGGACAGGATCAATCAGCCCCAGCATTTT. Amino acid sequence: CASSMKDRINQPQHF.

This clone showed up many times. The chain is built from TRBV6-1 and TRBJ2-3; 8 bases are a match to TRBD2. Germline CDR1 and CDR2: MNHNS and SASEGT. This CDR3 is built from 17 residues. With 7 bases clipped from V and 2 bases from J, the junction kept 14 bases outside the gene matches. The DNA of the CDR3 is TGTGCCAGCAAGAGGCGCTTCGCGGGAGGCACCACAGATACGCAGTATTTT. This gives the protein CASKRRFAGGTTDTQYF.

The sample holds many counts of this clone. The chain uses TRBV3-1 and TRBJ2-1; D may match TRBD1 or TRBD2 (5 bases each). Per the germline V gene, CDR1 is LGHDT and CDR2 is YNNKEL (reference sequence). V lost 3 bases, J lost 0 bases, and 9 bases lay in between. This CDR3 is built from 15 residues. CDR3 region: CASSQGTASYNEQFF. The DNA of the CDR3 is TGTGCCAGCAGCCAGGGGACCGCCTCCTACAATGAGCAGTTCTTC.

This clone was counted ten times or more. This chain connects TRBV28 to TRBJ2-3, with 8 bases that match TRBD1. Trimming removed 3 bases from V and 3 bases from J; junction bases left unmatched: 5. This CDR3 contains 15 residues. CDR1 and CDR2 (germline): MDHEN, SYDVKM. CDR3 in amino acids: CASSFRGRGTDTQYF. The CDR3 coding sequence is TGTGCCAGCAGTTTCAGGGGGCGCGGGACAGATACGCAGTATTTT.

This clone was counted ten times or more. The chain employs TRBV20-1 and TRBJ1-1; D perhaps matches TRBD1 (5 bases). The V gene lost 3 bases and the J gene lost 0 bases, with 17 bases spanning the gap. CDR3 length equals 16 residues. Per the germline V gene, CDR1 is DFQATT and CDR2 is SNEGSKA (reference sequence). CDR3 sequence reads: CSASALGRVMNTEAFF. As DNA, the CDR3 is TGCAGTGCTAGTGCATTGGGCAGGGTGATGAACACTGAAGCTTTCTTT.

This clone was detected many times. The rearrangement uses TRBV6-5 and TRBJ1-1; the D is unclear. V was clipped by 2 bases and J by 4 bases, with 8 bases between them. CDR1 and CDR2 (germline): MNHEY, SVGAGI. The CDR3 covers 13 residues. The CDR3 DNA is TGTGCCAGCAGTTACGACGCCCGCACTGAAGCTTTCTTT. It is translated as CASSYDARTEAFF.

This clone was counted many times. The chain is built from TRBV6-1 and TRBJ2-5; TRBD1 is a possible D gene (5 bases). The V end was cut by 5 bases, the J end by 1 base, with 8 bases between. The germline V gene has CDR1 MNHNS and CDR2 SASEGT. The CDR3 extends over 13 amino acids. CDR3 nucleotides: TGTGCCAGCAGTCGACAGCTCCAAGAGACCCAGTACTTC. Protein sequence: CASSRQLQETQYF.

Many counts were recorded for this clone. This chain's CDR3 is CASSRLVPSYEQYF. The CDR3 DNA is TGTGCCAGCAGTCGACTAGTGCCCTCCTACGAGCAGTACTTC. The V and J genes are TRBV28 and TRBJ2-7, with a tentative D call TRBD2 (6 bases). V was pared by 5 bases and J by 0 bases, with 11 bases between. The CDR3 is 14 residues long. The germline V gene has CDR1 MDHEN and CDR2 SYDVKM.

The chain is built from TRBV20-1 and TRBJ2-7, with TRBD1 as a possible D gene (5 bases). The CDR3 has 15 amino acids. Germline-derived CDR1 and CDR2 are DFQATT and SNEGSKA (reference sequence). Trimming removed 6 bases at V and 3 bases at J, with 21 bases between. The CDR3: CSAIVDRRGVYEQYF. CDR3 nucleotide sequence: TGCAGTGCCATTGTCGACAGACGTGGAGTCTACGAGCAGTACTTC.

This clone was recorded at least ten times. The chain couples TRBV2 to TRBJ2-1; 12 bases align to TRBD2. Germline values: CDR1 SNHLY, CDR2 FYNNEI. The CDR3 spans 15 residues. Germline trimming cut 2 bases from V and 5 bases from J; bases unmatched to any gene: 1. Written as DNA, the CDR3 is TGTGCCAGCAGTGAAAGGACTAGCGGGAACAATGAGCAGTTCTTC. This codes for CASSERTSGNNEQFF.